These T cell receptor beta chains were read from a single sample in a study of OX40 agonist ivuxolimab in advanced cancers. Here immunoSEQ multiplex PCR was the method, and the copy in TCRdb shows in-frame clones only, minus some. The table has roughly 65,000 clones, 80% to 90% seen once. Source: CD4+ or CD8+ T cells sorted from blood, taken in a trial of the OX40 agonist ivuxolimab. The source of these receptors is an adult with an advanced solid tumor such as melanoma, head and neck, liver or kidney cancer. The CDR3 runs from the conserved cysteine through the conserved F or W.

v_gene	j_gene	CDR3aa
TRBV19	TRBJ2-1	CASSNPRTGRLGQFF
TRBV5-1	TRBJ1-4	CASSLRVFIPGQGARRTNEKLFF
TRBV7-9	TRBJ1-4	CASSLSGTEEKLFF
TRBV2	TRBJ1-5	CASSRDSSIQPQHF
TRBV28	TRBJ1-6	CASKERGSSYNSPLHF
TRBV4-1	TRBJ2-2	CASSLFLKGGTGELFF
TRBV19	TRBJ1-1	CASSTRQGDSPPFF
TRBV9	TRBJ1-3	CASSVGSPRMSSGNTIYF
TRBV30	TRBJ2-3	CAWSDAGGGPDTQYF
TRBV6-5	TRBJ2-7	CASSQGRYEQYF
TRBV28	TRBJ1-1	CASSYPTGGVRVLTEAFF
TRBV5-1	TRBJ2-5	CASSLEGNQETQYF
TRBV10-3	TRBJ2-1	CAISELDRGRYNEQFF
TRBV5-4	TRBJ1-1	CASSPGGPRTEAFF
TRBV15	TRBJ2-7	CATSRGDMTYEQYF
TRBV2	TRBJ1-1	CASSDWGIAEAFF
TRBV28	TRBJ1-2	CASRTGQGDYGYTF
TRBV5-1	TRBJ2-5	CASGAGGYQETQYF
TRBV19	TRBJ2-5	CASRGPGLAGPQETQYF
TRBV5-1	TRBJ1-1	CASSRPTQGGMNTEAFF
TRBV7-9	TRBJ1-6	CASSFYGDSPLHF
TRBV18	TRBJ1-2	CASSPGSGEGYTF
TRBV4-1	TRBJ1-2	CASSQGVPLTSMGGYTF
TRBV5-8	TRBJ2-3	CASSLAGTSSTDTQYF
TRBV28	TRBJ2-5	CASSLAGREKETQYF
TRBV12-2	TRBJ1-2	CASRLGEGDTLEGYTF
TRBV19	TRBJ1-2	CASRVAGKYGYTF
TRBV5-1	TRBJ1-6	CASSPTENNSPLHF
TRBV18	TRBJ1-5	CASSPGMGDQPQHF
TRBV13	TRBJ2-2	CASSIRDRNTGELFF
TRBV5-4	TRBJ1-2	CASSLGRTADYGYTF
TRBV11-2	TRBJ2-1	CASSFIRDTNEQFF
TRBV6-6	TRBJ2-1	CASSKDRGSYNEQFF
TRBV5-4	TRBJ2-5	CASSLGLGSETQYF
TRBV6-5	TRBJ2-4	CASRPTGPAVNIQYF
TRBV27	TRBJ1-4	CASSFAGAKTNEKLFF
TRBV13	TRBJ2-2	CASSPGTSMIGELFF
TRBV9	TRBJ2-3	CASSVVGGGTDTQYF
TRBV6-6	TRBJ2-2	CASEGGDTGELFF
TRBV5-6	TRBJ2-5	CASSLGQGSLETQYF
TRBV7-2	TRBJ2-2	CASSLAHISNTGELFF
TRBV28	TRBJ2-7	CASSIPVSSYEQYF
TRBV30	TRBJ1-1	CAWSPRKGQGNTEAFF
TRBV21-1	TRBJ1-4	CASTEKGAPDEKLFF
TRBV11-1	TRBJ2-5	CASRGPRLAGQETQYF
TRBV2	TRBJ1-2	CASSERGQGTYGYTF